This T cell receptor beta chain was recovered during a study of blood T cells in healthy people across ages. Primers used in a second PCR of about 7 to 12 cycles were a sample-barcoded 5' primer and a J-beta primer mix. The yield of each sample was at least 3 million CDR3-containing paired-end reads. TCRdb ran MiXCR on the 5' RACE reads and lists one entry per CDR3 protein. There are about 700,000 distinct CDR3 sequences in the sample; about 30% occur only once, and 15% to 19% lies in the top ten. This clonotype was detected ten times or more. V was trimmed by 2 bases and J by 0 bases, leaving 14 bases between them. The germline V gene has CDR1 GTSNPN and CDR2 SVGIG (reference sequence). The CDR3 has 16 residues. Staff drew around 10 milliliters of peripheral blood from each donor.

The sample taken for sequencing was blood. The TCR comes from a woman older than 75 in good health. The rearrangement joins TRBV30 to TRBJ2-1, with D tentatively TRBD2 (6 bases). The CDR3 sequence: CAWSPSDRSSYNEQFF. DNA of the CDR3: TGTGCCTGGAGTCCTAGCGACAGAAGCTCCTACAATGAGCAGTTCTTC.